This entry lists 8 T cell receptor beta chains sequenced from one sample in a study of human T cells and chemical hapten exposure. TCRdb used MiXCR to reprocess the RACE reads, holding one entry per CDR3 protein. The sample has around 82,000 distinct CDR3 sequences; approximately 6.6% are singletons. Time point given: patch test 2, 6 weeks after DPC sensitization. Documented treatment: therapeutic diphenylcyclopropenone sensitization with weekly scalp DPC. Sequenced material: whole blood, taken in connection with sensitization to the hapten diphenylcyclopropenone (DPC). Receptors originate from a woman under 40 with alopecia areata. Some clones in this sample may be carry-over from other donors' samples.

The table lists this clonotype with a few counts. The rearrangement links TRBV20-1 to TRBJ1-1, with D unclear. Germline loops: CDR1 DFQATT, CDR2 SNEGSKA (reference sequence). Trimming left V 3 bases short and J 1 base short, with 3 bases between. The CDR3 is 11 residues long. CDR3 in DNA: TGCAGTGCTAGTAGGAACACTGAAGCTTTCTTT. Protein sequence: CSASRNTEAFF.

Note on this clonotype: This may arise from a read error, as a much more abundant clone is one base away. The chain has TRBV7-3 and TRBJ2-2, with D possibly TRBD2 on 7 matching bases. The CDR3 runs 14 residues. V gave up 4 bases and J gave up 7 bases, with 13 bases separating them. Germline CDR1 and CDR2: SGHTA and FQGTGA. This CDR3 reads CASSSGGLGGELFF. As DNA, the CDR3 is TGTGCCAGCAGCTCCGGGGGGCTGGGCGGGGAGCTGTTTTTT.

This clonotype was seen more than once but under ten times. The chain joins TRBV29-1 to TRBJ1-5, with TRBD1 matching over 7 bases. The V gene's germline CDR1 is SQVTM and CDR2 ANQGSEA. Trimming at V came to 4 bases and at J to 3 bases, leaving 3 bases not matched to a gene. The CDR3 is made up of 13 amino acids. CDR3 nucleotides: TGCAGCGTTGTCGACAGGGACAATCAGCCCCAGCATTTT. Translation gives CSVVDRDNQPQHF.

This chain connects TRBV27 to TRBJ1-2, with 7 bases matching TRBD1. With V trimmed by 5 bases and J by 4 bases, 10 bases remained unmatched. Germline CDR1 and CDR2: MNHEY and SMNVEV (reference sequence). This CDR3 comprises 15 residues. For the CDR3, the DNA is TGTGCCAGCAGTACCGACGACAGGGCTGCCTATGGCTACACCTTC. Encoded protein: CASSTDDRAAYGYTF.

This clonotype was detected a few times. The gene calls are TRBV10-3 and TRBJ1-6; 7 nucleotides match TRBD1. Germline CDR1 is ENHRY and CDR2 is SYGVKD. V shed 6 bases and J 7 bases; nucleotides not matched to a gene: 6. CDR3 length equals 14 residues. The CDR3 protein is CAIREQGMNSPLHF. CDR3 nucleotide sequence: TGTGCCATCAGGGAACAGGGGATGAATTCACCCCTCCACTTT.

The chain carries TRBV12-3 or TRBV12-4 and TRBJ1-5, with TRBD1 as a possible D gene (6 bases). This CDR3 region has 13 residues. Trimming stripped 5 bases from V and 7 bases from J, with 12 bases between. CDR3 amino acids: CASSPLGAQPQHF. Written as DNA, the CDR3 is TGTGCCAGCAGTCCACTGGGGGCCCAGCCCCAGCATTTT.

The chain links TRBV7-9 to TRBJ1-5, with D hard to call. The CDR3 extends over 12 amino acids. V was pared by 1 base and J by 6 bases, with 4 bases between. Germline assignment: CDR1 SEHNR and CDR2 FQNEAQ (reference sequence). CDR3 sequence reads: CASSLDRQPQHF. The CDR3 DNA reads TGTGCCAGCAGCTTAGATCGTCAGCCCCAGCATTTT.

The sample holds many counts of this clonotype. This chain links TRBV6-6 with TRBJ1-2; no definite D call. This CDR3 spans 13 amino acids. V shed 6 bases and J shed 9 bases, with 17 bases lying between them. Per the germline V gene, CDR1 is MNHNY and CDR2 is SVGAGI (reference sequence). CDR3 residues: CASSKLETPSYTF. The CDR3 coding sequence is TGTGCCAGCAGCAAACTAGAGACACCAAGCTACACCTTC.